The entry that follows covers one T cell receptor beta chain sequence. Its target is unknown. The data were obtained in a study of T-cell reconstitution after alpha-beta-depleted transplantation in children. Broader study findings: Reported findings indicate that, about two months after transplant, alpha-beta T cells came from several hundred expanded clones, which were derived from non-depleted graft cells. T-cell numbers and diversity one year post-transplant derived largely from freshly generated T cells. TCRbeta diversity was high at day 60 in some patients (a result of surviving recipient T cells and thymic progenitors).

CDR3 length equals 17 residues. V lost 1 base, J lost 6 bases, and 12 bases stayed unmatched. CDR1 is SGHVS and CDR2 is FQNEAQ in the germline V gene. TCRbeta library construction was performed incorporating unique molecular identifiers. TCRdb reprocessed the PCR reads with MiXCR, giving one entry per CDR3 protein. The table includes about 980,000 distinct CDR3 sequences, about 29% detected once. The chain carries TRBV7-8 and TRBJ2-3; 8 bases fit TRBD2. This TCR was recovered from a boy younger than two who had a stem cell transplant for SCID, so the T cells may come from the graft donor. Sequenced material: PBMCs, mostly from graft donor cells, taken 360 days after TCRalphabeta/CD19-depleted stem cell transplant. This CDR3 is CASSLEAVSGVWDTQYF. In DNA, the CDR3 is TGTGCCAGCAGCTTAGAAGCAGTTAGCGGGGTATGGGATACGCAGTATTTT.